A single T cell receptor (beta chain) is shown here with its context. The antigen it recognizes is unknown. No base qualities exist here, and no much larger clone lies one base off it. CDR1 and CDR2, per the germline V gene (reference sequence), are SEHNR and FQNEAQ. The CDR3, cysteine through phenylalanine, is 15 amino acids long. The only DNA kept is the CDR3, 45 bases in frame from the first base. V loses 5 bases, J loses 0 bases, and the germline ends lie 13 bases apart. The data originate from a study of blood T cell repertoires in COVID-19 (dated by TCRdb to 2019 to 2021). Describing the broader study: Collaborator samples came from the United States, Italy and Spain and covered acute and convalescent phases of COVID-19. A de-identified subject ID, COVID-19 status, age in years and sex were almost always included in the sample metadata. The prospective study material was composed of cDNA or gDNA derived from T cells, B-cell-depleted T cells, or PBMCs. The repertoires were released in a freely available public database meant as a resource for research on the immune response to SARS-CoV-2. Samples were obtained from the ongoing ImmuneRACE study (first 160 participants) and from 1,254 subjects provided by 6 global collaborators. Deeply sampled blood TCRbeta repertoires from subjects exposed to, actively infected with, or recovered from COVID-19 were included in the dataset. Where available, HLA class I and class II types were obtained from metadata supplied by the sample provider rather than from assay-based typing. Overall study outcomes, separate from this receptor: The amount of clinical and demographic metadata varied by source and participant and was provided uncurated.

TCRbeta CDR3 regions were amplified from genomic DNA using the immunoSEQ Assay, a bias-controlled multiplex PCR. Concerning the study's data processing: The number of nucleated cells in each sample was estimated by amplification of reference gene primers within the assay. To quantify the absolute abundance of each unique TCRbeta CDR3 rearrangement, sequence reads were collapsed and filtered. Productive Simpson clonality was computed per sample as the square root of Simpson's diversity index over productive rearrangements. TCRdb stores this immuneACCESS table with in-frame sequences only. Part of the clones is absent; in the studies checked, under half of the shortfall reflects unresolved V genes, and no reason is known for the rest. V, J and clone size were drawn from that table, and D and trimming were deduced from the DNA. The sample data list fewer than 350,000 clones, and around nine tenths of these were observed just once. 13% of the sample belongs to the ten largest clones.

In Seattle, one collaborating source enrolled patients while the infection was active and tracked those patients longitudinally over the course of disease. Collaborating institutions collected whole blood in K2EDTA tubes following their own protocols. Collaborator samples were shipped for TCRbeta analysis as frozen whole blood, isolated PBMCs, or DNA extracted from either sample type. The chain links TRBV7-9 with TRBJ1-1, with no confident D gene call. The source of this sequence is a woman aged 70-85 years with COVID-19, enrolled during active disease. Material: peripheral blood. CDR3 sequence: CASSPSSGLNTEAFF. The sequenced DNA is TGTGCCAGCAGCCCGTCCTCCGGGTTGAACACTGAAGCTTTCTTT.